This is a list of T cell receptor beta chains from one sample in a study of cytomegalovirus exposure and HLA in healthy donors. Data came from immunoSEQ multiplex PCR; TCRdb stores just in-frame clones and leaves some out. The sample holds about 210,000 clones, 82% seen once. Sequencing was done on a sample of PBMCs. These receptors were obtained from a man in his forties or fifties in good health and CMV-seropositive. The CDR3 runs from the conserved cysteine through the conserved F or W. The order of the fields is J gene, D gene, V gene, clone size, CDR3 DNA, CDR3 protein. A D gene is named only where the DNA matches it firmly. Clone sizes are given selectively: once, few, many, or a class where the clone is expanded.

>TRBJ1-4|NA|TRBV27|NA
TGTGCCAGCAGTTACCCTGAGAGTGAAAAACTGTTTTTT
CASSYPESEKLFF
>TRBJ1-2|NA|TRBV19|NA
TGTGCCAGTAGTATAGTGTGGTCAGGGCGAGGCTATGGCTACACCTTC
CASSIVWSGRGYGYTF
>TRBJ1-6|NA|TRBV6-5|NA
TGTGCCAGCAGTTACTCGAGATACTCACCCCTCCACTTT
CASSYSRYSPLHF
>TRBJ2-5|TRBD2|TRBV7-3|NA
TGTGCCAGCAGCTCCGGGGGGGCGGGGGAGACCCAGTACTTC
CASSSGGAGETQYF
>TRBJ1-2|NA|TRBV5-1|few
TGCGCCAGCAGCTCGCCCTCCAATCCGGGACTCACACACTATGGCTACACCTTC
CASSSPSNPGLTHYGYTF
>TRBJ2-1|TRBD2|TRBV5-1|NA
TGCGCCAGCAGCTTATCTAGCGGGAGCTCCTACAATGAGCAGTTCTTC
CASSLSSGSSYNEQFF
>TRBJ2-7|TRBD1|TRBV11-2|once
TGTGCCAGCAGCTTTGGGACAGGGAACTACGAGCAGTACTTC
CASSFGTGNYEQYF
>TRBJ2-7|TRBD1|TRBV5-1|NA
TGCGCCAGCAGCTTAGCCGGGACAGGTGGTCTCGAGCAGTACTTC
CASSLAGTGGLEQYF
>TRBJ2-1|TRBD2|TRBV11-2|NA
TGTGCCAGCAGCTCCACGAATCGGGGAGCGGGAGCGAATGAGCAGTTCTTC
CASSSTNRGAGANEQFF
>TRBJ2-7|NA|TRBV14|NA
TGTGCCAGGAGTGGAGTGGCAAGGGAGTGGGTATCCTACGGGCAGTACTTC
CARSGVAREWVSYGQYF
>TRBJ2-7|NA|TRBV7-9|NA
TGTGCCAGCAGCAAGATTGAGGCAGCCCACGAGCAGTACTTC
CASSKIEAAHEQYF
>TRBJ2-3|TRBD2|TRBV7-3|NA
TGTGCCAGCAGCTTAAAGGGGGCTAGCGGGAGTGGGGGCACAGATACGCAGTATTTT
CASSLKGASGSGGTDTQYF
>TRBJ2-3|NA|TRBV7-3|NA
TGTGCCAGCAGCTTAGGGGTCGGACAAAGAGATACGCAGTATTTT
CASSLGVGQRDTQYF
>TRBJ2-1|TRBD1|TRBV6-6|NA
TGTGCCAGCAGTTACCCCGGACAGGGGAGGACGAATGAGCAGTTCTTC
CASSYPGQGRTNEQFF
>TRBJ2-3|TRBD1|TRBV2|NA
TGTGCCAGCAAACAGGGGGCTGGAGATACGCAGTATTTT
CASKQGAGDTQYF
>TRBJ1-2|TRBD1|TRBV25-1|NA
TGTGCCAGCAGCTCCCTGACAGGGGGAGAATATGGCTACACCTTC
CASSSLTGGEYGYTF
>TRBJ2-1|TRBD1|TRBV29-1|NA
TGCAGCGTTGAAGGGGGACAGGGCGATGAGCAGTTCTTC
CSVEGGQGDEQFF
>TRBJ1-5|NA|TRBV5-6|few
TGTGCCAGCAGCTTTATGTCAGACAATCAGCCCCAGCATTTT
CASSFMSDNQPQHF
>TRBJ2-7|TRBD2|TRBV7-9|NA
TGTGCCAGCAGCTCCCCCGGGAGGGATGGAGCCTACGAGCAGTACTTC
CASSSPGRDGAYEQYF
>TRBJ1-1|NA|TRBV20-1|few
TGCAGTGCTGGGCGACAGGTAGCTTTCTTT
CSAGRQVAFF
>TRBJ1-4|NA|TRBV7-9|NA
TGTGCCAGCACCAAGGGGGGGGCGGGTGAAAAACTGTTTTTT
CASTKGGAGEKLFF
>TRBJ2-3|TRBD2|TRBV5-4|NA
TGTGCCAGCAGCTTGGCGCCGACTAGCGGGGGCACAGATACGCAGTATTTT
CASSLAPTSGGTDTQYF
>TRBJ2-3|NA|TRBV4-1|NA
TGCGCCAGCAGCCTCGGGACATACAGAACAGATACGCAGTATTTT
CASSLGTYRTDTQYF
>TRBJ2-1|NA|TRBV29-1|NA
TGCAGCGCAGGGAGGATCAATGAGCAGTTCTTC
CSAGRINEQFF
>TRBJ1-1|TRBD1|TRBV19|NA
TGTGCCAGTAGTATCGGGACAGGGGTTGGCACTGAAGCTTTCTTT
CASSIGTGVGTEAFF
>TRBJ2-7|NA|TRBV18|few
TGTGCCAGCTCACCCGACATGTACGAGCAGTACTTC
CASSPDMYEQYF
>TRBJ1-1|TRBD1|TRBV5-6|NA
TGTGCCAGCAGCACCTGGGACAGGGGGATCGGAGCTTTCTTT
CASSTWDRGIGAFF
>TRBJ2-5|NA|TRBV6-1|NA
TGTGCCAGCAGGGAGGAACTGTACCAAGAGACCCAGTACTTC
CASREELYQETQYF
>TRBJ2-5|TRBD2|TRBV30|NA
TGTGCCTGGAGGGTCGCGGGAGGGCAAGAGACCCAGTACTTC
CAWRVAGGQETQYF
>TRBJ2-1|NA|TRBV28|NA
TGTGCCAGCTGGGTGGCGGGACCCGCCTCGGGGGAGCAGTTCTTC
CASWVAGPASGEQFF
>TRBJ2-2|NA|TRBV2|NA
TGTGCCAGCAGTGGACAGGCGAACACCGGGGAGCTGTTTTTT
CASSGQANTGELFF
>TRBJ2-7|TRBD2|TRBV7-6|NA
TGTGCCAGCAGCTTTGGGACTAGCGGAGGGTCCTACGAGCAGTACTTC
CASSFGTSGGSYEQYF
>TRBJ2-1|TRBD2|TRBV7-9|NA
TGTGCCAGCAGCTCCATAGCGGGAGCCTACAATGAGCAGTTCTTC
CASSSIAGAYNEQFF
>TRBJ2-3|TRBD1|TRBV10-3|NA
TGTGCCATCAGTGAGTCAGTCGGACAGGGGAGGGGAGATACGCAGTATTTT
CAISESVGQGRGDTQYF
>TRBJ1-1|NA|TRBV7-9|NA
TGTGCCAGCAGTCCTACAGGGATGGGCACTGAAGCTTTCTTT
CASSPTGMGTEAFF
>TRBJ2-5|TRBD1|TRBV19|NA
TGTGCCAGTAGTGAACCGGGACAGGGGGGCGAGACCCAGTACTTC
CASSEPGQGGETQYF
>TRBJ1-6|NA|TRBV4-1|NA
TGCGCCAGCAGCTACCGACAGGACTATAATTCACCCCTCCACTTT
CASSYRQDYNSPLHF
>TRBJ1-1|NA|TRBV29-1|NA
TGCAGCGTTGAGCCCACACCGCCCGAGAACACTGAAGCTTTCTTT
CSVEPTPPENTEAFF
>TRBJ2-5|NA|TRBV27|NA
TGTGCCAGCAGTTCCCCCCGGGACAACGAAGAGACCCAGTACTTC
CASSSPRDNEETQYF
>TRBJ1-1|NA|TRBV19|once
TGTGCCAGTAGTATATTTGGGGGCGTCACTGAAGCTTTCTTT
CASSIFGGVTEAFF
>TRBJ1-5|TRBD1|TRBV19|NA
TGTGCCAGTCAGAGCGGGACAGGGAGAAATCAGCCCCAGCATTTT
CASQSGTGRNQPQHF
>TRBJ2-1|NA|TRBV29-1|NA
TGCAGCGTTGACCAGCCGGGACTGGACTTCGTTCGGCAGTTCTTC
CSVDQPGLDFVRQFF
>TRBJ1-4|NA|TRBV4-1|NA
TGCGCCAGCAGCCAGGGCCCCGGGGATGAAAAACTGTTTTTT
CASSQGPGDEKLFF
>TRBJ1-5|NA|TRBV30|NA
TGTGCCTGGAGCCCCGGGACATTTAATCAGCCCCAGCATTTT
CAWSPGTFNQPQHF
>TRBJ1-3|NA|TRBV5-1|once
TGCGCCAGCAGCTTGGGGTTGACAGATTTCTCTGGAAACACCATATATTTT
CASSLGLTDFSGNTIYF
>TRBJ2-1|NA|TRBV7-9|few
TGTGCCAGCAGCTCTCCGACAGGGAGGCATGAGCAGTTCTTC
CASSSPTGRHEQFF
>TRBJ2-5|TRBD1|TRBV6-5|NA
TGTGCCAGCAGTTACTCGTGGGACAGATTCGAAACCCAGTACTTC
CASSYSWDRFETQYF
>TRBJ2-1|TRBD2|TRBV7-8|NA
TGTGCCAGCAGCCCGGGGACTAGCGGGTACAATGAGCAGTTCTTC
CASSPGTSGYNEQFF
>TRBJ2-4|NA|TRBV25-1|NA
TGTGCCAGCAGTGAAGGAGGGGGCCGCGGGAACATTCAGTACTTC
CASSEGGGRGNIQYF